The 26 T cell receptor beta chains below all came from one sample that was sequenced in a study of blood T cell repertoires in COVID-19. Assay: immunoSEQ multiplex PCR; the TCRdb copy retains only in-frame clones and omits some. The data contain 200,000 to 250,000 clones, approximately 91% of them singletons. Sequences were obtained from peripheral blood. The receptors were gathered from a woman aged 40 to 50 with acute or convalescent COVID-19.

The rearrangement links TRBV11-3 to TRBJ2-3; 11 positions match TRBD1. The CDR3 consists of 15 residues. J gave up 7 bases and V 0 bases, and 3 bases lay outside the gene matches. Germline assignment: CDR1 SGHNT and CDR2 YENEEA. As DNA, the CDR3 is TGTGCCAGCAGCTTAGATGGACAGGGGGCGAATACGCAGTATTTT. It yields the protein CASSLDGQGANTQYF.

The chain employs TRBV3-1 (or the pseudogene TRBV3-2) and TRBJ1-3, with D maybe TRBD1 (5 bases). Deletions cut 1 base from V and 0 bases from J, with 10 bases between. Germline-derived CDR1 and CDR2 are LGHDT and YNNKEL (reference sequence). The length of the CDR3 is 16 residues. As DNA, the CDR3 is TGTGCCAGCAGCCAAGCCGGGACTACCTCTGGAAACACCATATATTTT. It encodes CASSQAGTTSGNTIYF.

The gene calls are TRBV4-1 and TRBJ1-6; 7 nucleotides agree with TRBD1. The V gene's germline CDR1 is MGHRA and CDR2 YSYEKL. V lost 4 bases to trimming and J lost 13 bases; unmatched junction nucleotides: 13. This CDR3 is built from 15 residues. Here the CDR3 reads CASSPPDREKLPLHF. CDR3 bases: TGCGCCAGCAGCCCCCCCGACAGGGAAAAATTGCCCCTCCACTTT.

The V gene is TRBV7-2, the J gene TRBJ1-6; tentative D call: TRBD1 (5 bases). With 1 base removed from V and 2 bases from J, the gap between germline ends came to 12 bases. The CDR3 length is 17 residues. Per germline, CDR1 SGHTA and CDR2 FQGNSA. The CDR3 nucleotides are TGTGCCAGCAGCTTAGTTTCCAGGGAACCCTATAATTCACCCCTCCACTTT. This encodes CASSLVSREPYNSPLHF.

This rearrangement joins TRBV7-2 to TRBJ2-3; weak D call: TRBD2 (7 bases). The CDR3 runs to 14 residues. The V end lost 3 bases, the J end lost 1 base, and 8 bases lay between the germline ends. Germline V gene lookup returns CDR1 SGHTA and CDR2 FQGNSA. CDR3 protein: CASSLGGRTDTQYF. In DNA, the CDR3 is TGTGCCAGCAGCTTGGGGGGGCGCACAGATACGCAGTATTTT.

The chain carries TRBV10-3 and TRBJ1-3; no firm D call. V lost 10 bases, J lost 0 bases, and 13 bases lay in between. The CDR3 has 14 residues. Germline CDR1 ENHRY, CDR2 SYGVKD. The CDR3 region is CATSARNSGNTIYF. The DNA of the CDR3 is TGTGCCACCTCCGCGAGGAACTCTGGAAACACCATATATTTT.

This clone was seen only once. J is TRBJ1-2 and V is TRBV7-9; tentatively, D is TRBD1 (6 bases). CDR3 length: 12 amino acids. Per germline, CDR1 SEHNR and CDR2 FQNEAQ (reference sequence). V lost 4 bases, J lost 3 bases, and 6 bases lay in between. The CDR3 bases are TGTGCCAGCAGCTCAGGGGACTATGGCTACACCTTC. Translating gives CASSSGDYGYTF.

The genes are TRBV5-1 and TRBJ1-1, with 8 bases aligning to TRBD1. This CDR3 is built from 14 residues. V shed 4 bases and J 4 bases; nucleotides not matched to a gene: 6. CDR1 is SGHRS and CDR2 is YFSETQ in the germline V gene. CDR3 in DNA: TGCGCCAGCAGCAGATCAGGGGGCCGCACTGAAGCTTTCTTT. Translating gives CASSRSGGRTEAFF.

This chain joins TRBV25-1 and TRBJ2-6; 8 bases agree with TRBD1. This CDR3 spans 15 amino acids. Trimming at V came to 6 bases and at J to 1 base, leaving 2 bases not matched to a gene. Germline V gene lookup returns CDR1 MGHDK and CDR2 SYGVNS. The CDR3 DNA follows: TGTGCCAGCAGCACAGGGGGATCTGGGGCCAACGTCCTGACTTTC. It codes for CASSTGGSGANVLTF. Together with reference TRBV25-1 and TRBJ2-6, the CDR3 gives the full variable domain: EADIYQTPRYLVIGTGKKITLECSQTMGHDKMYWYQQDPGMELHLIHYSYGVNSTEKGDLSSESTVSRIRTEHFPLTLESARPSHTSQYLCASSTGGSGANVLTFGAGSRLTVL.

V usage is TRBV18 and J usage is TRBJ1-3, with a weak D call TRBD1 (6 bases). V was cut by 4 bases and J by 0 bases, with 13 bases left in between. CDR3 size: 16 residues. The germline V gene encodes CDR1 KGHSH and CDR2 LQKENI. CDR3 DNA sequence: TGTGCCAGCTCACGACTACAGGGAAACTCTGGAAACACCATATATTTT. Its protein is CASSRLQGNSGNTIYF.

This chain links TRBV25-1 with TRBJ2-2; D perhaps matches TRBD2 (6 bases). From germline, CDR1 is MGHDK and CDR2 SYGVNS. Trimming shortened V by 6 bases and J by 4 bases, and 15 bases separated the two germline ends. The CDR3 is 15 amino acids. DNA for the CDR3: TGTGCCAGCAGATGGGGACTCCACTCCACCGGGGAGCTGTTTTTT. Its protein is CASRWGLHSTGELFF.

The chain uses TRBV7-9 and TRBJ1-1; 8 bases are a match to TRBD1. Germline values: CDR1 SEHNR, CDR2 FQNEAQ (reference sequence). Trimming took 5 bases from V and 1 from J; bases not matched to a gene: 6. The CDR3 runs to 15 residues. CDR3 coding DNA: TGTGCCAGCAGCCTACGACAGGGGACGAACACTGAAGCTTTCTTT. As protein: CASSLRQGTNTEAFF.

The chain has TRBV5-1 and TRBJ2-3; unclear D gene. CDR3 length equals 14 residues. V dropped 1 base and J dropped 2 bases, with 8 bases sitting between them. The V gene's germline CDR1 is SGHRS and CDR2 YFSETQ. In DNA, the CDR3 is TGCGCCAGCAGCTTGTTGCTAGTCACAGATACGCAGTATTTT. Protein product: CASSLLLVTDTQYF.

V is TRBV4-2 and J is TRBJ1-2; D not resolved. Trimming left V 0 bases short and J 6 bases short, with 5 bases between. The CDR3 totals 12 residues. CDR1 is LGHNA and CDR2 is YNFKEQ in the germline V gene. CDR3 protein: CASSQDGNGYTF. The DNA for the CDR3 is TGTGCCAGCAGCCAAGACGGGAATGGCTACACCTTC.

The V gene is TRBV4-1, the J gene TRBJ1-2, with 10 bases aligning to TRBD1. V dropped 4 bases and J dropped 2; count of bases not matched to a gene: 1. The CDR3 has 14 residues. Germline CDR1 and CDR2: MGHRA and YSYEKL. The CDR3 DNA follows: TGCGCCAGCAGCCCGGGACAGGGGAACTATGGCTACACCTTC. As protein: CASSPGQGNYGYTF.

This sequence joins TRBV9 and TRBJ1-2; the match to TRBD1 covers 8 bases. With V trimmed by 4 bases and J by 6 bases, 14 bases remained unmatched. Germline V gives CDR1 SGDLS, CDR2 YYNGEE. The CDR3 loop spans 16 amino acids. The chain's CDR3 is CASSQSPLMTGDGYTF. The CDR3 bases are TGTGCCAGCAGCCAATCCCCCCTAATGACAGGGGATGGCTACACCTTC.

The J gene is TRBJ1-4, the V gene TRBV27, with 7 bases identical to TRBD1. The V and J ends lost 5 bases and 4 bases, in that order; junction bases with no gene match: 7. The CDR3 spans 15 residues. In germline, CDR1 is MNHEY, CDR2 SMNVEV (reference sequence). The CDR3 bases are TGTGCCAGCAGTCCCGGGACAGATTATAATGAAAAACTGTTTTTT. Translation gives CASSPGTDYNEKLFF.

The chain uses TRBV4-2 and TRBJ2-3, with D possibly TRBD2 on 5 matching bases. Trimming removed 1 base at V and 6 bases at J, with 14 bases between. In germline, CDR1 is LGHNA, CDR2 YNFKEQ. The CDR3 is made up of 15 amino acids. CDR3 DNA: TGTGCCAGCAGCCAAGTGGACTCCCTCGGGGATACGCAGTATTTT. It translates to CASSQVDSLGDTQYF.

This chain connects TRBV2 to TRBJ2-3; D is unresolved. CDR3 length: 14 amino acids. V was clipped by 10 bases and J by 6 bases, with 20 bases between them. Germline V lookup: CDR1 SNHLY, CDR2 FYNNEI. The CDR3 region has the DNA TGTGCCACCCCGCGTCGGTCGGTGGGCGATACGCAGTATTTT. As protein: CATPRRSVGDTQYF.

The genes are TRBV6-5 and TRBJ1-2; D is ambiguous. V lost 0 bases to trimming and J lost 1 base, with 9 bases between them. The germline V gene has CDR1 MNHEY and CDR2 SVGAGI. The CDR3 spans 15 residues. The CDR3 spells CASSYSGSFNYGYTF. DNA of the CDR3: TGTGCCAGCAGTTACTCCGGGTCTTTTAACTATGGCTACACCTTC.

The chain is built from TRBV10-2 and TRBJ2-2; TRBD2 is a possible D gene (7 bases). The CDR3 runs 15 residues. Trimming removed 2 bases from V and 4 bases from J, with 11 bases in between. The V gene's germline CDR1 is WSHSY and CDR2 SAAADI. Written as DNA, the CDR3 is TGCGCCAGCAGTGAGGGGGGAGGGGGCACCGGGGAGCTGTTTTTT. Amino acids: CASSEGGGGTGELFF.

J is TRBJ1-2 and V is TRBV6-6; TRBD1 matches 7 bases. Germline-derived CDR1 and CDR2 are MNHNY and SVGAGI (reference sequence). Trimming at V came to 2 bases and at J to 0 bases, leaving 3 bases not matched to a gene. CDR3 length: 15 amino acids. For the CDR3, the DNA is TGTGCCAGCAGTTACGCTCAGGGGGCTAACTATGGCTACACCTTC. Translation gives CASSYAQGANYGYTF.

This clone has just a few counts. CDR3 sequence: CASSLRTSGAGGELFF. CDR3 coding DNA: TGTGCCAGCTCACTAAGGACTAGCGGGGCCGGCGGGGAGCTGTTTTTT. This rearrangement joins TRBV18 to TRBJ2-2; 12 nucleotides match TRBD2. Germline V lookup: CDR1 KGHSH, CDR2 LQKENI. The CDR3 covers 16 residues. The J segment lost 7 bases and the V segment lost 4 bases, leaving 7 bases of the junction unmatched.

The V call is TRBV6-1, the J call TRBJ2-5; tentatively, D is TRBD1 (6 bases). Germline lookup yields CDR1 MNHNS and CDR2 SASEGT. The CDR3 runs 14 residues. V shed 5 bases and J shed 5 bases, with 15 bases lying between them. CDR3 region: CASSPTGVAETQYF. In DNA form, the CDR3 reads TGTGCCAGCAGTCCGACAGGCGTTGCGGAGACCCAGTACTTC.

This clone was recorded once. V gene TRBV19 combines with J gene TRBJ2-3; D ambiguous. The CDR3 runs to 14 residues. Trimming took 5 bases from V and 2 from J, leaving 11 bases between them. Germline loops: CDR1 LNHDA, CDR2 SQIVND (reference sequence). Written as DNA, the CDR3 is TGTGCCAGTAGTTGGCAGGCAGACACAGATACGCAGTATTTT. Translated: CASSWQADTDTQYF.

The genes are TRBV6-5 and TRBJ1-5, with D tentatively TRBD1 (6 bases). The V end lost 7 bases, the J end lost 5 bases, and 18 bases lay between the germline ends. The CDR3 has 15 amino acids. Germline V gene data show CDR1 as MNHEY and CDR2 as SVGAGI. DNA for the CDR3: TGTGCCAGCACCCGCGGGGGGGCCTCGGATCAGCCCCAGCATTTT. Translating gives CASTRGGASDQPQHF.